The T cell receptor (beta chain) described here comes from a study of OX40 agonist ivuxolimab in advanced cancers. The wider study: At 0.01 to 10 mg/kg, ivuxolimab was administered intravenously to patients every 2 weeks.

Libraries were prepared by immunoSEQ multiplex PCR; TCRdb keeps only in-frame clonotypes and omits some of them. Among tens of thousands of clones listed, 89% were seen once. Trimming left V 3 bases short and J 2 bases short, with 13 bases between. CDR3 length equals 15 residues. Looked up from germline, CDR1 is KGHSH and CDR2 is LQKENI. The sample consisted of CD4+ or CD8+ T cells sorted from blood, taken in a trial of the OX40 agonist ivuxolimab. This clonotype was sampled from an adult with an advanced solid tumor such as melanoma, head and neck, liver or kidney cancer. The rearrangement uses TRBV18 and TRBJ1-1; D is uncertain. The CDR3 bases are TGTGCCAGCTCACCGTTGGGTCGGGAAAACACTGAAGCTTTCTTT. Translated, it gives CASSPLGRENTEAFF.